The source of this T cell receptor beta chain is a study of blood T cell repertoires in COVID-19. Overall study: Italy, Spain and the United States were the sources of the convalescent and acute COVID-19 samples. PBMCs, B-cell-depleted T cells, or T cells provided the cDNA or gDNA that made up the material.

Per the germline V gene, CDR1 is MGHDK and CDR2 is SYGVNS. The CDR3 sequence is 13 residues long. The germline V and J ends were trimmed by 6 bases and 8 bases, with 16 bases remaining between them. As originally analysed: From reference gene primer amplification, estimates of nucleated cell counts were derived. This table comes from immunoSEQ multiplex PCR, and its TCRdb copy is limited to in-frame clones, with some not included. D and trimming were read from the DNA, whereas the V and J calls and clone size are those reported in that table. The table records over 200,000 clones, 85% to 90% of them present only once. Followed over time, Seattle patients had been enrolled while infection was active.

The clonotype originates from a young man with COVID-19, enrolled during active disease. The V call is TRBV25-1, the J call TRBJ1-2; no definite D call. Material for sequencing was peripheral blood. The DNA of the CDR3 is TGTGCCAGCAGATTTGGGCAGGAGGGCGGCTACACCTTC. Translated, it gives CASRFGQEGGYTF.